This is a list of T cell receptor beta chains from one sample in a study of regulatory T cells in long-lasting Graves disease. Each CDR3 protein is one row after TCRdb ran MiXCR on the multiplex PCR reads. The table records around 400,000 distinct CDR3 sequences, about 12% of them present only once. This same sample was also taken into another study, of T cells in Graves' hyperthyroidism and ophthalmopathy.

The material was peripheral blood mononuclear cells (PBMCs), obtained at new diagnosis, from a patient treated with antithyroid drugs. These receptors were obtained from a woman between 18 and 30 years old with Graves disease. Each CDR3 is given with its conserved first and last residue. The D gene is left open where the match is weak. Clone size is shown for a subset of rows, as once, few, many or a class of expanded clone.

j_gene	d_gene	v_gene	abundance	CDR3nt	CDR3aa
TRBJ1-1	.	TRBV5-1	.	TGCGCCAGCAGCTTGCTCTCCACAGGACCCTTAATGAACACTGAAGCTTTCTTT	CASSLLSTGPLMNTEAFF
TRBJ1-5	TRBD1	TRBV15	many	TGTGCCACCAGCACAGGGGGCATAAACAATCAGCCCCAGCATTTT	CATSTGGINNQPQHF
TRBJ2-2	.	TRBV5-1	.	TGCGCCAGCAGCCGGGTTATAACGAAGCTGAACACCGGGGAGCTGTTTTTT	CASSRVITKLNTGELFF
TRBJ2-7	.	TRBV6-2/TRBV6-3	few	TGTGCCAGCAGTTATGGAGGGGCCGAGCAGTACTTC	CASSYGGAEQYF
TRBJ2-3	TRBD2	TRBV10-1	many	TGCGCCAGCAGTGAGTCGACGGCGGGAGGCACAGATACGCAGTATTTT	CASSESTAGGTDTQYF
TRBJ2-2	.	TRBV7-8	.	TGTGCCAGCAGCCCAAGGACTGGCGGTAACACCGGGGAGCTGTTTTTT	CASSPRTGGNTGELFF
TRBJ2-2	.	TRBV12-3/TRBV12-4	.	TGTGCCAGCACCCCCCAGCTGAAAGAGCTGTTTTTT	CASTPQLKELFF
TRBJ1-5	TRBD1	TRBV2	many	TGTGCCAGCAATCCCGGCGGCGGGACAGGGATCTCAGGGCCCCAGCATTTT	CASNPGGGTGISGPQHF
TRBJ1-4	TRBD1	TRBV4-2	many	TGTGCCAGCAGCTCAAGAATAGGTACAGGGGATGAAAAACTGTTTTTT	CASSSRIGTGDEKLFF
TRBJ2-7	TRBD1	TRBV7-2	many	TGTGCCAGCAGGGGAGGGACAGGGGCCGCGTACGAGCAGTACTTC	CASRGGTGAAYEQYF
TRBJ1-5	.	TRBV7-3	many	TGTGCCAGCAGCTTGGTCCAGCCCCAGCATTTT	CASSLVQPQHF
TRBJ2-1	TRBD2	TRBV20-1	.	TGCAGTGCTGGCTTAGCGGGGGGGCACAATGAGCAGTTCTTC	CSAGLAGGHNEQFF
TRBJ1-2	TRBD1	TRBV6-1	few	TGTGCCAGCAGAACCAACCCCCGGGACAGGGTTAGCTACACCTTC	CASRTNPRDRVSYTF
TRBJ1-2	.	TRBV20-1	once	TGCAGTGCGACGGACACCGGCTATGGCTACACCTTC	CSATDTGYGYTF
TRBJ2-7	.	TRBV7-8	many	TGTGCCAGCAGAGAGGGAGTGGACGGTGAGCAGTACTTC	CASREGVDGEQYF
TRBJ1-5	TRBD1	TRBV7-9	many	TGTGCCAGCAGCACGGACAGGGAGACCAATCAGCCCCAGCATTTT	CASSTDRETNQPQHF
TRBJ1-3	.	TRBV14	.	TGTGCCAGCAGCGAGGCCTTCTCTGGAAACACCATATATTTT	CASSEAFSGNTIYF
TRBJ2-5	.	TRBV27	many	TGTGCCAGCAGAGGCGGGCTTCATCTGACCCAGTACTTC	CASRGGLHLTQYF
TRBJ1-5	.	TRBV7-9	.	TGTGCCAGCAGCCCGCGGGGGGACCTATATCAGCCCCAGCATTTT	CASSPRGDLYQPQHF
TRBJ2-2	.	TRBV7-3	many	TGTGCCAGCAGCTTTGGGGACACCGGGGAGCTGTTTTTT	CASSFGDTGELFF
TRBJ1-1	.	TRBV6-7	.	TGTGCCAGCAGTTACTATCCGTCAACTGAAGCTTTCTTT	CASSYYPSTEAFF
TRBJ2-4	.	TRBV28	many	TGTGCCAGCAGTTCCCCGTCCGTGACCATTCAGTACTTC	CASSSPSVTIQYF
TRBJ1-3	.	TRBV10-3	few	TGTGCCATCAGCAAAAGAATCGACCCTACCCGGGGTGGAAACACCATATATTTT	CAISKRIDPTRGGNTIYF
TRBJ1-6	TRBD1	TRBV20-1	many	TGCAGTGCTAGCCGGGGACAGGGTAATTCACCCCTCCACTTT	CSASRGQGNSPLHF
TRBJ2-3	.	TRBV29-1	.	TGCAGCGTGGAGGAGTCGGGAGATACGCAGTATTTT	CSVEESGDTQYF
TRBJ1-5	TRBD1	TRBV5-6	few	TGTGCCAGCAGCGAAGGGACAGGGGGCGGTCAGCCCCAGCATTTT	CASSEGTGGGQPQHF
TRBJ2-2	TRBD2	TRBV7-2	many	TGTGCCAGCGGTCTCTGGGGGGGGAACACCGGGGAGCTGTTTTTT	CASGLWGGNTGELFF
TRBJ2-5	TRBD1	TRBV24-1	.	TGTGCCACCAGTGAACCCGGGACAGAGGAGACCCAGTACTTC	CATSEPGTEETQYF
TRBJ2-2	TRBD1	TRBV7-3	many	TGTGCCAGCAGCCTAGGTGGGACAGCTAAGAACACCGGGGAGCTGTTTTTT	CASSLGGTAKNTGELFF
TRBJ1-1	.	TRBV6-1	.	TGTGCCAGCAGTGTGGGTCTGTCGGTCAACACTGAAGCTTTCTTT	CASSVGLSVNTEAFF
TRBJ1-2	.	TRBV11-2	few	TGTGCCAGCAGCTTACGGTGGAACTGTGGCTACACCTTC	CASSLRWNCGYTF
TRBJ2-2	.	TRBV7-9	.	TGTGCCGGCAGCCTCCAGGGTCCCGGGGAGCTGTTTTTT	CAGSLQGPGELFF
TRBJ2-5	.	TRBV6-5	many	TGTGCCAGCAGTTACAGGGGTGTTGGAGAGACCCAGTACTTC	CASSYRGVGETQYF
TRBJ1-1	TRBD1	TRBV6-2/TRBV6-3	many	TGTGCCAGCAGCCCCCCGCCCTGGACAGGGGACAGTGTGAACACTGAAGCTTTCTTT	CASSPPPWTGDSVNTEAFF
TRBJ2-7	TRBD1	TRBV20-1	many	TGCAGTGCTTGTGGGACAGCGACCTACGAGCAGTACTTC	CSACGTATYEQYF
TRBJ1-1	.	TRBV7-2	.	TGTGCCAGCAGCGGGTGGACAACCACCGAAGCTTTCTTT	CASSGWTTTEAFF
TRBJ2-7	TRBD2	TRBV7-2	.	TGTGCCAGCCAAGGTATGGGGGGAGGGCCAGACGAGCAGTACTTC	CASQGMGGGPDEQYF
TRBJ2-7	.	TRBV12-3/TRBV12-4	many	TGTGCCAGCAGCCTGACTGTAGGAAACGAGCAGTACTTC	CASSLTVGNEQYF
TRBJ2-5	.	TRBV14	many	TGTGCCAGCAGCCACTTGGCGGCCTGGACAGAAAAACAAGAGACCCAGTACTTC	CASSHLAAWTEKQETQYF
TRBJ1-2	.	TRBV5-5	.	TGTGCCAGCAGCAAGTGGACCGACCAACGGTATGGCTACACCTTC	CASSKWTDQRYGYTF
TRBJ2-3	.	TRBV2	many	TGTGCCAGCAGTGAAGGGGGTATAGGGGCAGATACGCAGTATTTT	CASSEGGIGADTQYF
TRBJ2-5	TRBD1	TRBV7-9	.	TGTGCCAGCAGCTTAGTTCGGACAGGAGGAATCCAAGAGACCCAGTACTTC	CASSLVRTGGIQETQYF
TRBJ2-7	TRBD2	TRBV28	many	TGTGCCAGCAGTTTGGGGGGAGGTCCCTTGGTTGGAGCGGGAGGGACCTACGAGCAGTACTTC	CASSLGGGPLVGAGGTYEQYF
TRBJ2-1	TRBD2	TRBV4-3	many	TGCGCCAGCAGCCAAGCCCAAACTAGCGGGAGTATACTCTCAAACGAGCAGTTCTTC	CASSQAQTSGSILSNEQFF
TRBJ1-5	.	TRBV7-8	many	TGTGCCAGCTCCAGGTACAATCAGCCCCAGCATTTT	CASSRYNQPQHF
TRBJ1-2	TRBD1	TRBV9	many	TGTGCCAGCAGCGCTCTACAGGGGCCCTATGGCTACACCTTC	CASSALQGPYGYTF
TRBJ1-4	.	TRBV5-1	few	TGCGCCAGCAGCTTGGATACGGGCCGGGCAACTAATGAAAAACTGTTTTTT	CASSLDTGRATNEKLFF
TRBJ1-2	.	TRBV27	few	TGTGCCAGCAGTATCGACGGGTACAACTATGGCTACACCTTC	CASSIDGYNYGYTF
TRBJ2-1	TRBD1	TRBV20-1	many	TGCAGTGCTACCGGGACAGATGAGCAGTTCTTC	CSATGTDEQFF
TRBJ1-4	.	TRBV4-1	many	TGCGCCAGCGAGCGTCAGGGAAAACTGTTTTTT	CASERQGKLFF
TRBJ1-1	.	TRBV6-5	few	TGTGCCAGCAGTTCCCCGAGGGATGAAGCTTTCTTT	CASSSPRDEAFF
TRBJ2-6	.	TRBV12-3/TRBV12-4	many	TGTGCCAGCAGTCAGCACGGGGTATCTGGGGCCAACGTCCTGACTTTC	CASSQHGVSGANVLTF
TRBJ1-2	.	TRBV20-1	few	TGCAGTGCCCCAGCTAACGGGGGGGCGAATGGCTACACCTTC	CSAPANGGANGYTF
TRBJ2-7	.	TRBV10-3	.	TGTGCCATCAGCCAGGGGACCTACGAGCAGTACTTC	CAISQGTYEQYF
TRBJ2-3	.	TRBV19	.	TGTGCCAGTAGTATAAACTTTCAATTTCGCACAGATACGCAGTATTTT	CASSINFQFRTDTQYF
TRBJ1-4	TRBD1	TRBV7-8	.	TGTGCCAGCAGCTCGGACAGGGGGCGTGAAAAACTGTTTTTT	CASSSDRGREKLFF
TRBJ2-7	.	TRBV12-3/TRBV12-4	many	TGTGCCAGCAGTTGGTTCTACGAGCAGTACTTC	CASSWFYEQYF